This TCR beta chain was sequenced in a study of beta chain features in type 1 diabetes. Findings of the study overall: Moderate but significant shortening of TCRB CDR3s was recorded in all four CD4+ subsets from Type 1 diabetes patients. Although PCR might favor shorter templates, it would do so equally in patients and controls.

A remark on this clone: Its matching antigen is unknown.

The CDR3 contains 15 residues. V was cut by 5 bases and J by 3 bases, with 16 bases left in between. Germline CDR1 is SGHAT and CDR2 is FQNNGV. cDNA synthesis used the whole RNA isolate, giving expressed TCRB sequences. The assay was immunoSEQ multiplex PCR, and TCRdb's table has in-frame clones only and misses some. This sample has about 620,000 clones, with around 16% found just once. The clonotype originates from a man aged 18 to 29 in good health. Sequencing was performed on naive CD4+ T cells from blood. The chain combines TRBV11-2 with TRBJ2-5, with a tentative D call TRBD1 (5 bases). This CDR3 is CASSGTEAGKETQYF. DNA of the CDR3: TGTGCCAGCAGCGGTACAGAGGCAGGGAAAGAGACCCAGTACTTC. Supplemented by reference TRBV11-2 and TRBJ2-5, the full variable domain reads EAGVAQSPRYKIIEKRQSVAFWCNPISGHATLYWYQQILGQGPKLLIQFQNNGVVDDSQLPKDRFSAERLKGVDSTLKIQPAKLEDSAVYLCASSGTEAGKETQYFGPGTRLLVL.